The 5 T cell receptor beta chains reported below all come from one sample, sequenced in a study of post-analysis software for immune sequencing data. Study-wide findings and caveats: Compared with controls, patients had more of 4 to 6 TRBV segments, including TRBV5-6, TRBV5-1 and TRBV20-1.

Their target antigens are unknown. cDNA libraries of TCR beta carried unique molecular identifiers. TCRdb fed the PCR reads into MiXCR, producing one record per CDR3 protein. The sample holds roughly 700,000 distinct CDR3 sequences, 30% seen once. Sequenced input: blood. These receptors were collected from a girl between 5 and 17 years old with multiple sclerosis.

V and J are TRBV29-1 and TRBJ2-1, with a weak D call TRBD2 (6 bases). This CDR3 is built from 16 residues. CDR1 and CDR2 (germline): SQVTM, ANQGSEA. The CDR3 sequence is CNATGGVRDGYNEQFF. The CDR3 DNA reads TGCAACGCGACCGGGGGAGTTCGGGACGGATACAATGAGCAGTTCTTC.

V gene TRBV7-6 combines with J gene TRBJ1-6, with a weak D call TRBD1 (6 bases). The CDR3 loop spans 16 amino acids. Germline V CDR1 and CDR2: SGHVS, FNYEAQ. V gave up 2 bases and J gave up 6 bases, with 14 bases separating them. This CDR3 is CASSLMGGSGNSPLHF. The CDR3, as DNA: TGTGCCAGCAGCTTAATGGGGGGCTCGGGTAATTCACCCCTCCACTTT.

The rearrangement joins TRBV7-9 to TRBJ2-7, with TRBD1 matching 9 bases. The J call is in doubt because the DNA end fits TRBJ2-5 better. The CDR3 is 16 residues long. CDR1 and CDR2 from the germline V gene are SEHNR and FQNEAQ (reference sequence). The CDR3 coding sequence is TGTGCCAGCAGCGTACCGGGACAGGGATCGTCGGGGACCCAGTACTTC. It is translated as CASSVPGQGSSGTQYF.

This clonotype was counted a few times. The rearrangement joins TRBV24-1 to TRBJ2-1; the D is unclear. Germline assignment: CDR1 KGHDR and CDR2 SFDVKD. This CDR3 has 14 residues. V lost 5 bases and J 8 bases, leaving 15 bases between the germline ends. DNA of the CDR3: TGTGCCACCAGTGCTCCCCCAGGTATCGATGAGCAGTTCTTC. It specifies CATSAPPGIDEQFF.

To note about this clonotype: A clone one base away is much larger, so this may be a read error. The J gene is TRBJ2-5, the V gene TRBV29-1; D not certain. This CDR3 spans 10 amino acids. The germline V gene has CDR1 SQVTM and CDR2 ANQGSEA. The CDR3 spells CSVAQEAQYF. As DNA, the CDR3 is TGCAGCGTTGCCCAAGAGGCCCAGTACTTC.